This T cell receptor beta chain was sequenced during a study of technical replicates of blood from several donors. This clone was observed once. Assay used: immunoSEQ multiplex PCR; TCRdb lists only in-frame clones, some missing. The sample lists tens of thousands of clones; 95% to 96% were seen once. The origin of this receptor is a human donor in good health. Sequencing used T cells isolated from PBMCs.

CDR3 sequence: CATSSGTSGRNTGELFF. CDR3 nucleotide sequence: TGTGCCACCAGCAGCGGGACTAGCGGGAGGAACACCGGGGAGCTGTTTTTT. This sequence joins TRBV15 and TRBJ2-2; 14 positions match TRBD2. The ends lost 3 bases at V and 1 base at J; junction bases unmatched: 1. The V gene's germline CDR1 is LNHNV and CDR2 YYDKDF (reference sequence). CDR3 length equals 17 residues.